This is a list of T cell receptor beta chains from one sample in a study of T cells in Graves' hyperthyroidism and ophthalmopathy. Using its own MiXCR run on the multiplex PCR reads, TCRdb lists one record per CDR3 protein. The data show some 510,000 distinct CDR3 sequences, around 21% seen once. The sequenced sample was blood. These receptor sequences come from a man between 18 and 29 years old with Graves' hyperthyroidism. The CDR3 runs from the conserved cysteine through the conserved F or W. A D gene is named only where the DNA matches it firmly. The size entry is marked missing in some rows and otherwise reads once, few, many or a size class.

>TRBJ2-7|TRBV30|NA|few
CAWSVLSRDTPNGEQYF
TGTGCCTGGAGTGTCCTCAGCCGGGACACCCCAAATGGGGAGCAGTACTTC
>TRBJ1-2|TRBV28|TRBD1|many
CASSRTGRSYTF
TGTGCCAGCAGCCGGACAGGGAGAAGCTACACCTTC
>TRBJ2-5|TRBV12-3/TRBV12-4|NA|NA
CASSLAQPGAETQYF
TGTGCCAGCAGTCTCGCACAGCCTGGGGCCGAGACCCAGTACTTC
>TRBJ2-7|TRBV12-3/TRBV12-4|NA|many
CASSFSQGLSYEQYF
TGTGCCAGCAGTTTTTCCCAGGGGCTCTCCTACGAGCAGTACTTC
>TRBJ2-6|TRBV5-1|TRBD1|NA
CASSSGQLSGANVLTF
TGCGCCAGCAGCTCGGGACAGCTCTCTGGGGCCAACGTCCTGACTTTC
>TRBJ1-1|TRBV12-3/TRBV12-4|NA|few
CASTPGSPLNTEAFF
TGTGCCAGCACCCCAGGGTCCCCTCTGAACACTGAAGCTTTCTTT
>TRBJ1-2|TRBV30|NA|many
CAWSTSGSYGYTF
TGTGCCTGGAGTACATCGGGGTCGTATGGCTACACCTTC
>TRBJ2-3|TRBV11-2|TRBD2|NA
CASSLGWGGPGTDTQYF
TGTGCCAGCAGCTTAGGTTGGGGGGGTCCAGGCACAGATACGCAGTATTTT
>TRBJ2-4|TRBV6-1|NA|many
CASSEIVKNIQYF
TGTGCCAGCAGTGAAATCGTAAAAAACATTCAGTACTTC
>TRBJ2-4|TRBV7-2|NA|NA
CASSLARNGGRNIQYF
TGTGCCAGCAGCTTAGCGCGGAACGGGGGAAGGAACATTCAGTACTTC
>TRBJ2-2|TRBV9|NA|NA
CASSVKTDGAGELFF
TGTGCCAGCAGCGTTAAGACAGACGGGGCCGGGGAGCTGTTTTTT
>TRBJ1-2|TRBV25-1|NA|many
CASGGLGVGYTF
TGTGCCAGCGGGGGTCTAGGGGTGGGCTACACCTTC
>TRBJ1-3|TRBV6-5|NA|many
CASSYSAWDTSGNTIYF
TGTGCCAGCAGTTACTCGGCCTGGGACACCTCTGGAAACACCATATATTTT
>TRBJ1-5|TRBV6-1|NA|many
CASRDIQPQHF
TGTGCCAGCAGGGACATTCAGCCCCAGCATTTT
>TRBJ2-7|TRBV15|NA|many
CATSPERTTYEQYF
TGTGCCACCAGCCCCGAACGGACTACTTACGAGCAGTACTTC
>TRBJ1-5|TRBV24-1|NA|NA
CATSDQDQPQHF
TGTGCCACCAGTGACCAGGATCAGCCCCAGCATTTT
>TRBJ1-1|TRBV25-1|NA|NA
CASSAGPGPSSVPIMNTEAFF
TGTGCCAGCAGTGCGGGGCCGGGGCCGTCTTCAGTACCAATCATGAACACTGAAGCTTTCTTT
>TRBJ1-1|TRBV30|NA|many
CAWSNTEAFF
TGTGCCTGGAGTAACACTGAAGCTTTCTTT
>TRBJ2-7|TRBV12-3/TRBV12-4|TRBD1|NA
CASSLGDSGYYEQYF
TGTGCCAGCAGTTTAGGGGACAGCGGATACTACGAGCAGTACTTC
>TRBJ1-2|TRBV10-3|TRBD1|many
CASGTGRGYGYTF
TGTGCCAGCGGGACAGGGAGGGGATATGGCTACACCTTC
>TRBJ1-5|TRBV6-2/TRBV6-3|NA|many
CASSYAQGYQPQHF
TGTGCCAGCAGTTACGCCCAGGGATATCAGCCCCAGCATTTT
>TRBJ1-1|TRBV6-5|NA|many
CASSGDGRTSEAFF
TGTGCCAGCAGCGGAGACGGCAGAACATCTGAAGCTTTCTTT
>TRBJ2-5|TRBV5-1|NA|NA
CASSFRSRQETQYF
TGCGCCAGCAGCTTCAGGTCTCGCCAAGAGACCCAGTACTTC
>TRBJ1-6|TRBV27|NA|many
CASSFHRENSPLHF
TGTGCCAGCAGTTTTCACAGGGAGAATTCACCCCTCCACTTT
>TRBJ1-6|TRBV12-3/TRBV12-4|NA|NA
CASSFEVPLPLHF
TGTGCCAGCAGTTTTGAAGTTCCCCTTCCCCTCCACTTT
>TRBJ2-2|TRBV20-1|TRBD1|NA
CSAQPTGTGGSGELFF
TGCAGTGCTCAGCCTACCGGGACAGGGGGCTCCGGGGAGCTGTTTTTT
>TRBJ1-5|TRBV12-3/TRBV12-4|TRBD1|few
CASAPGQGNQPQHF
TGTGCCAGTGCCCCGGGACAGGGGAATCAGCCCCAGCATTTT
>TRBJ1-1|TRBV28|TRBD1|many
CASSRWTGEAFF
TGTGCCAGCAGTCGTTGGACAGGGGAAGCTTTCTTT
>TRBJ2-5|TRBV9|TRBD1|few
CASSPPPSRTGGQETQYF
TGTGCCAGCAGCCCCCCCCCTTCGAGGACAGGGGGCCAAGAGACCCAGTACTTC